These 9 T cell receptor beta chains came from one sample sequenced in a study of T cell responses to AZD1222 COVID-19 vaccine. Data came from immunoSEQ multiplex PCR; TCRdb stores just in-frame clones and leaves some out. The sample carries roughly 120,000 clones, roughly nine tenths recorded once. The sample in question was peripheral blood, obtained on day 0 of AZD1222 vaccination. The receptors come from an adult in good health.

The genes are TRBV7-9 and TRBJ2-7; perhaps TRBD1 as D (5 bases). Germline CDR1 SEHNR, CDR2 FQNEAQ (reference sequence). V shed 5 bases and J shed 5 bases, with 10 bases lying between them. This CDR3 comprises 12 residues. CDR3: CASSLRVDEQYF. As DNA, the CDR3 is TGTGCCAGCAGCCTCAGGGTTGACGAGCAGTACTTC.

The table lists this clone with a count of one. V and J are TRBV11-2 and TRBJ2-7; D is undetermined. This CDR3 comprises 13 residues. The V end lost 5 bases, the J end lost 5 bases, and 13 bases lay between the germline ends. Germline lookup yields CDR1 SGHAT and CDR2 FQNNGV. The CDR3 here is CASSPGPSHEQYF. The CDR3 DNA is TGTGCCAGCAGCCCTGGTCCAAGCCACGAGCAGTACTTC.

This chain uses TRBV12-3 or TRBV12-4 with TRBJ1-2; the D gene is possibly TRBD1 (5 bases). V shed 5 bases and J shed 0 bases, with 7 bases lying between them. The CDR3 is 13 amino acids. This CDR3 is CASSPDTNYGYTF. The CDR3 nucleotides read TGTGCCAGCAGTCCGGACACTAACTATGGCTACACCTTC.

The V and J genes are TRBV5-4 and TRBJ1-2; D is possibly TRBD1 (6 bases). Trimming stripped 0 bases from V and 1 base from J, with 7 bases between. The CDR3 is made up of 14 amino acids. The germline V gene has CDR1 SGHNT and CDR2 YYREEE (reference sequence). The CDR3 region has the DNA TGTGCCAGCAGCTTGGGACAGGATAACTATGGCTACACCTTC. This translates into CASSLGQDNYGYTF.

This chain joins TRBV19 and TRBJ2-1; 9 bases match TRBD2. Germline CDR1 and CDR2: LNHDA and SQIVND (reference sequence). After removal of 6 bases from V and 7 bases from J, the junction contained 7 bases not matched to a gene. The CDR3 consists of 14 residues. The chain's CDR3 is CASRISGGRNEQFF. As DNA, the CDR3 is TGTGCCAGTAGGATTAGCGGGGGTCGTAATGAGCAGTTCTTC.

This chain joins TRBV3-1 (or the pseudogene TRBV3-2) and TRBJ2-4, with no clear D. Trimming removed 1 base from V and 4 bases from J, with 5 bases in between. The CDR3 sequence is 13 residues long. The germline V gene has CDR1 LGHDT and CDR2 YNNKEL (reference sequence). CDR3: CASSQAGKNIQYF. As DNA, the CDR3 is TGTGCCAGCAGCCAAGCTGGAAAAAACATTCAGTACTTC.

CDR3 residues: CAWSVSIIQETQYF. DNA of the CDR3: TGTGCCTGGAGTGTATCTATTATCCAAGAGACCCAGTACTTC. J is TRBJ2-5 and V is TRBV30, with no clear D. Germline values: CDR1 GTSNPN, CDR2 SVGIG (reference sequence). With 0 bases removed from V and 1 base from J, the gap between germline ends came to 9 bases. The CDR3 totals 14 residues. Full variable domain (missing parts from reference TRBV30 and TRBJ2-5): SQTIHQWPATLVQPVGSPLSLECTVEGTSNPNLYWYRQAAGRGLQLLFYSVGIGQISSEVPQNLSASRPQDRQFILSSKKLLLSDSGFYLCAWSVSIIQETQYFGPGTRLLVL.

J is TRBJ1-5 and V is TRBV27; 7 bases line up with TRBD1. Per the germline V gene, CDR1 is MNHEY and CDR2 is SMNVEV (reference sequence). This CDR3 region has 14 residues. V gave up 6 bases and J gave up 2 bases; unmatched junction bases: 4. This CDR3 reads CASRPDRGNQPQHF. CDR3 nucleotides: TGTGCCAGCAGACCCGACAGGGGCAATCAGCCCCAGCATTTT.

V gene TRBV27 combines with J gene TRBJ1-6; D is uncertain. V was cut by 0 bases and J by 11 bases, with 5 bases left in between. The germline V gene encodes CDR1 MNHEY and CDR2 SMNVEV (reference sequence). The CDR3 totals 12 residues. CDR3 sequence: CASSLSGAPLHF. The CDR3 DNA is TGTGCCAGCAGTTTATCGGGCGCACCCCTCCACTTT.